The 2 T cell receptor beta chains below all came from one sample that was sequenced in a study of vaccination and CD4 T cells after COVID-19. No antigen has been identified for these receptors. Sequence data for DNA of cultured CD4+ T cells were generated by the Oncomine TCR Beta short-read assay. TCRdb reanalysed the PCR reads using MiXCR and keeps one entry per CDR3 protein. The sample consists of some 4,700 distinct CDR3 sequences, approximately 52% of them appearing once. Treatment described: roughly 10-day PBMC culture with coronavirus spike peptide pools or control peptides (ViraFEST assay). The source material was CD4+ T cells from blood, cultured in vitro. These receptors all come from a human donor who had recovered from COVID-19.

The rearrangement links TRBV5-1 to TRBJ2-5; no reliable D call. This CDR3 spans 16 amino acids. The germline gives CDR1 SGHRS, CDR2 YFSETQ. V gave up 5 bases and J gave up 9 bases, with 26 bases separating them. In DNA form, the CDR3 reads TGCGCCAGCAGGGAGAACATCTTAATCCCCACGAAGGCCCAGTACTTC. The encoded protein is CASRENILIPTKAQYF.

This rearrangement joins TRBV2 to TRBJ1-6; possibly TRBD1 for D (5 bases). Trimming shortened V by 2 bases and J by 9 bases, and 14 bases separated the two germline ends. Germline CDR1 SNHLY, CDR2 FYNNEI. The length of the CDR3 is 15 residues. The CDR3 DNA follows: TGTGCCAGCAGTGAAAGTCCAGGGAGAGCTTCACCCCTCCACTTT. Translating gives CASSESPGRASPLHF.